This TCR beta chain is drawn from a study of cytomegalovirus exposure and HLA in healthy donors. PCR primers comprised 60 Vbeta and 13 Jbeta primers. Data came from immunoSEQ multiplex PCR; TCRdb stores just in-frame clones and leaves some out. The sample contains about 110,000 clones, approximately 80% of which appear only once. Germline CDR1 reads SNHLY; CDR2 reads FYNNEI. This CDR3 comprises 12 residues. The V end was cut by 7 bases, the J end by 6 bases, with 12 bases between. The sequenced sample was PBMCs. The sequence derives from a male donor in good health and CMV-seronegative. The rearrangement links TRBV2 to TRBJ1-2, with D possibly TRBD1 on 5 matching bases. The CDR3 DNA reads as TGTGCCAGCAAGGGAGGGGTTCATGGCTACACCTTC. Translation: CASKGGVHGYTF.